This T cell receptor beta chain was identified during a study of T-cell memory formation after mild COVID-19. Only a few counts were recorded for this clonotype. MiXCR was run by TCRdb on the 5' RACE reads, yielding one entry per CDR3 protein. The sample contains about 180,000 distinct CDR3 sequences, around 15% of which appear only once. In germline, CDR1 is MNHEY, CDR2 SVGAGI. J gave up 3 bases and V 6 bases, and 3 bases lay outside the gene matches. The CDR3 consists of 14 residues. The source of this sequence is an adult woman who had mild COVID-19 (a few samples of this study predate the infection). Cell type and time point are not known. The sequenced material came from PBMCs or a T cell subset sorted from them (not recorded which). The chain carries TRBV6-5 and TRBJ2-7; 12 positions match TRBD2. DNA for the CDR3: TGTGCCAGCAGAACTAGCGGGGGGAGCTACGAGCAGTACTTC. Its translation is CASRTSGGSYEQYF.